The T cell receptor (beta chain) under discussion was sequenced for a study of graft-versus-host responses after intestinal transplantation. The protocol was immunoSEQ multiplex PCR, while the TCRdb copy is restricted to in-frame clones and leaves out a portion. The sample lists more than 65,000 clones; around 93% were seen once. A single count supports this clone. The antigen is not known. Specimen: unstimulated CD8+ T cells sorted from spleen or lymph node cells, collected before transplant. The sequence was obtained from a human donor who was the organ donor for an intestinal transplant.

CDR3 sequence: CASSDRVAYEQYF. The DNA of the CDR3 is TGTGCCAGCAGCGACAGGGTGGCCTACGAGCAGTACTTC. The V and J genes are TRBV2 and TRBJ2-7, with 7 bases that match TRBD1. The germline gives CDR1 SNHLY, CDR2 FYNNEI. V trimming: 6 bases; J trimming: 2 bases; junction bases outside the gene matches: 4. The length of the CDR3 is 13 residues.